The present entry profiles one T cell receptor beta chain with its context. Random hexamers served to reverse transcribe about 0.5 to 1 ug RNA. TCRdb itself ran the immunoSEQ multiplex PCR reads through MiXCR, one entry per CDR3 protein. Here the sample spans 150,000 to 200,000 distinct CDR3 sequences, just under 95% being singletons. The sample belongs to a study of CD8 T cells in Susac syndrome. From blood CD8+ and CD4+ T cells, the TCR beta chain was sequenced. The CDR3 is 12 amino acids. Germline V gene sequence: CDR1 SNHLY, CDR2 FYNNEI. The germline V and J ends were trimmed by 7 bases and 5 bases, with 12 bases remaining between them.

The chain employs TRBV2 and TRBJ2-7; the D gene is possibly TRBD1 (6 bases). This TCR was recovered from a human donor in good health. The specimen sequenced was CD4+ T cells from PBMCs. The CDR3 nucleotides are TGTGCCAGCAAATCCCAGGGGAACGAGCAGTACTTC. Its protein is CASKSQGNEQYF.